This TCR beta chain emerged from a study of Ad26.COV2.S vaccination and SARS-CoV-2 variants. As for the study in general: It was the COV1001 Ad26.COV2.S trial arm that included the donor.

Remarks on this clone: Its target is not known.

Study-wide results and caveats: Whether participants received vaccine or placebo, their non-spike TCR breadth was similar.

Treatment described: around 19 received Ad26.COV2.S at low or high dose, single or two shots; about five received placebo; per-sample allocation not given. Following the first vaccine or placebo injection, samples were taken on day 63. CDR1 is SEHNR and CDR2 is FQNEAQ in the germline V gene (reference sequence). This CDR3 region has 18 residues. J lost 6 bases, V lost 6 bases, and 14 bases had no gene match. Repertoires were generated with immunoSEQ multiplex PCR, while TCRdb's copy carries only in-frame clones and drops some. The sample includes 350,000 to 500,000 clones, approximately 90% seen only once; the top ten take 9.5% to 15%.

This receptor was identified in a person aged 18-60 years who received the Ad26.COV2.S COVID-19 vaccine or a placebo. This chain uses TRBV7-9 with TRBJ2-3, with 14 bases that match TRBD2. Sequenced here: peripheral blood, sampled in a trial of Ad26.COV2.S vaccine versus placebo. CDR3 sequence: CASRQPGGTSGRRDTQYF. CDR3 DNA sequence: TGTGCCAGCAGACAGCCGGGCGGGACTAGCGGGAGAAGGGATACGCAGTATTTT.